This T cell receptor (beta chain) was documented in a study of blood T cell repertoires in COVID-19. Looking at the study overall: PBMCs, B-cell-depleted T cells, or T cells provided the cDNA or gDNA that made up the material.

Sequencing was performed with immunoSEQ multiplex PCR; in TCRdb, only in-frame clones are kept and a portion is missing. The sample lists tens of thousands of clones, roughly 90% occurring once. Germline V gene lookup returns CDR1 SGDLS and CDR2 YYNGEE. Losses at the gene ends were 4 bases for V and 6 bases for J; bases not matched to a gene: 10. The CDR3 has 16 amino acids. This sequence originates from a man older than 75 with acute or convalescent COVID-19. The chain links TRBV9 to TRBJ2-1; 10 nucleotides agree with TRBD2. Sequenced material: peripheral blood. The CDR3 sequence: CASSPRGSGGLNEQFF. The CDR3 DNA reads TGTGCCAGCAGCCCCCGGGGTAGCGGGGGGCTCAATGAGCAGTTCTTC.